The sequence of this T cell receptor beta chain was determined in a study of blood T cell repertoires in COVID-19. Study summary: PBMCs, B-cell-depleted T cells, or T cells provided the cDNA or gDNA that made up the material.

Looked up from germline, CDR1 is LNHDA and CDR2 is SQIVND (reference sequence). The CDR3 extends over 13 amino acids. Trimming left V 6 bases short and J 7 bases short, with 15 bases between. Participants were aged about 18 to 95 years, lived in 24 US areas, and enrolled virtually. In the study's own analysis: The assay estimated nucleated cells by amplifying reference gene primers. The assay was immunoSEQ multiplex PCR, and TCRdb's table has in-frame clones only and misses some. V and J calls and clone size are those listed in that table; D and trimming were worked out from the DNA. In the table there are 150,000 to 250,000 clones, about 86% of which are singletons.

The specimen was PBMCs or T cells enriched from blood (not recorded which). This rearrangement joins TRBV19 to TRBJ2-5; maybe TRBD1 (6 bases). The receptor comes from a middle-aged man who had recovered from COVID-19. CDR3 DNA sequence: TGTGCCAGTAGCGCAGGGGCGCGCGGGACCCAGTACTTC. Protein sequence: CASSAGARGTQYF.